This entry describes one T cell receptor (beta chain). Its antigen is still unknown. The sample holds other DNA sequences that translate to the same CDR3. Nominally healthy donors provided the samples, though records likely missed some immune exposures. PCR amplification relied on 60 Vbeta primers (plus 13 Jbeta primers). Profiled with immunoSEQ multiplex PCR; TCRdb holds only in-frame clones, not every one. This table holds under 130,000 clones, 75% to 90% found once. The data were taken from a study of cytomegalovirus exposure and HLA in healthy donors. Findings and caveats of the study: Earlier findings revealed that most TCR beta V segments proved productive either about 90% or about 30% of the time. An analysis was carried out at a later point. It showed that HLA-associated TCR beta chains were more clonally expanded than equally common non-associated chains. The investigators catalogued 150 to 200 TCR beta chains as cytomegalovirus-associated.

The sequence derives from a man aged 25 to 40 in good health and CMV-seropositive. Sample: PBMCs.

The CDR3 loop is CASSPEDSMNTGELFF. The CDR3 DNA reads TGTGCCAGCTCACCAGAGGACTCAATGAACACCGGGGAGCTGTTTTTT. This chain links TRBV18 with TRBJ2-2; a possible D gene is TRBD2 (5 bases). Germline V gives CDR1 KGHSH, CDR2 LQKENI. The V and J ends lost 2 bases and 1 base respectively, with 11 bases between them. CDR3 length equals 16 residues.